Described below is a single T cell receptor beta chain sequence and its context. This clonotype was detected many times. This clone's antigen is unknown. The junction departs from germline at one end; a sequencing error may be responsible. From its cysteine to its phenylalanine, the CDR3 spans 14 amino acids. The kept DNA is CDR3 alone, 42 bases in frame from the first base. CDR1 and CDR2 are drawn from the germline V gene: SGHVS, FNYEAQ. The library was obtained by 5' RACE. The sequencing machine was a NextSeq 500. Unique molecular identifiers were attached to individual cDNA molecules in the TCR library protocol so that sequencing error and PCR bias could be corrected. TCR alpha and beta chains were both sequenced, and the abundances of alpha and beta sequences in each sample were closely correlated with each other. From the authors' description of their analysis: Decombinator V4 was used to annotate TCR sequences for V gene, J gene and CDR3. Expanded TCRs were defined as changing significantly between any two time points under a Poisson model with p below 0.0001. TCR abundances were normalised to the total number of TCRs sequenced per sample and expressed as counts per million. MAIT TCRs were defined by TRAV1-2 paired with TRAJ12, TRAJ20 or TRAJ33, and iNKT TCRs by TRAV10 paired with TRAJ18. A search of VDJdb, accessed on 1 November 2021, was run for TCRs annotated to CMV, EBV and SARS-CoV-2, with TCRs annotated for multiple antigens excluded. TCRdb took the public reads, trimmed them with fastp at Q25, ran MiXCR for clone calling and kept in-frame beta chains. Each CDR3 protein gets just one entry, which takes the most common genes and DNA from the rows behind it. None of the V and J calls come from the authors' own analysis; TCRdb made them. Across this sample there are 45,000 to 70,000 distinct CDR3 sequences, with roughly 6.5% seen only once. Of the sample, around 4% is held by the ten largest clones.

The data stem from a study of early T cells in non-severe SARS-CoV-2 infection (TCRdb year 2021). Regarding the study in general: Because TCR sequencing relied on bulk RNA taken from unsorted whole blood, pairing of alpha and beta chains was not possible. Summary of the overall study and its limitations: VDJdb matching was skewed toward anti-spike CD8 responses and likely underestimated virus-specific expansions by missing private and CD4 specificities.

Set within a cohort of healthcare workers in London, UK, this nested case-control study involved weekly PCR testing of nasopharyngeal swabs along with blood sampling. Healthcare workers were enrolled in the week of the UK lockdown, from 23 to 31 March 2020, and were followed every week for up to roughly 15 weeks. The sequence was obtained from an adult who was a healthcare worker with PCR-confirmed SARS-CoV-2 infection or an uninfected control (not recorded which). The rearranged segments are TRBV7-6 and TRBJ1-3, with no confident D gene call. The specimen sequenced was whole blood. The nucleotide sequence reads TGTGCCAGCAGCCGGGATTCCTCTGAAAACACCATATATTTT. Translation gives CASSRDSSENTIYF.